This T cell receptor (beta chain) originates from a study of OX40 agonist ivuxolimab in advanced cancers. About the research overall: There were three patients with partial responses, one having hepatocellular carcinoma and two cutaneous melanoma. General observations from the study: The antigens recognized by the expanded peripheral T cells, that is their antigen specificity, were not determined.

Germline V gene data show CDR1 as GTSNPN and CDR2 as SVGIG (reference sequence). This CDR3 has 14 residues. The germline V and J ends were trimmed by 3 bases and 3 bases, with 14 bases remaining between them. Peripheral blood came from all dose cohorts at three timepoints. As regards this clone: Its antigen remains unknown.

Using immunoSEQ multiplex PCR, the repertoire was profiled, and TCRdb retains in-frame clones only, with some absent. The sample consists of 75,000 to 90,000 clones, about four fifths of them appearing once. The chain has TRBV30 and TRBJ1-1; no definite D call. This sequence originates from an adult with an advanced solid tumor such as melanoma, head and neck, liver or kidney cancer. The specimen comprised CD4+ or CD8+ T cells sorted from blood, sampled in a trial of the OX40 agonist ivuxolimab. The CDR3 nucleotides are TGTGCCTGGAGCAGGAAACAGACTTACACTGAAGCTTTCTTT. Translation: CAWSRKQTYTEAFF.